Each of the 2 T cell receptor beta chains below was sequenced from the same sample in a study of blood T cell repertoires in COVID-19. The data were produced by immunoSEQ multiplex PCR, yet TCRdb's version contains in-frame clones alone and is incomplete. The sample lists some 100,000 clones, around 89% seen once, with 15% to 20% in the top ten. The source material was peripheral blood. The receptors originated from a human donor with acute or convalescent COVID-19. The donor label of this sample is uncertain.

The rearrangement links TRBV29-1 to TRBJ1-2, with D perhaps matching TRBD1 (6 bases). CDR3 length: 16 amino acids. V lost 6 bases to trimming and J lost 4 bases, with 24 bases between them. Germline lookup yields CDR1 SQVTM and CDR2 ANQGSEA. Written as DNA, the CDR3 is TGCAGCGTAGTTGTGTGGGGGTCAGGGGCCGTCTATGGCTACACCTTC. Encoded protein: CSVVVWGSGAVYGYTF. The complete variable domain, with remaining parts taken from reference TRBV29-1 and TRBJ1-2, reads SAVISQKPSRDICQRGTSLTIQCQVDSQVTMMFWYRQQPGQSLTLIATANQGSEATYESGFVIDKFPISRPNLTFSTLTVSNMSPEDSSIYLCSVVVWGSGAVYGYTFGSGTRLTVV.

The CDR3, as DNA: TGTGCCAGCAGCACCCTAGGGGCTAGCGGGAGGGATTCCGAGCAGTACTTC. Protein: CASSTLGASGRDSEQYF. The chain carries TRBV7-9 and TRBJ2-7, with 12 bases fitting TRBD2. V trimming: 5 bases; J trimming: 6 bases; junction bases outside the gene matches: 14. The germline gives CDR1 SEHNR, CDR2 FQNEAQ (reference sequence). The CDR3 spans 17 residues.